The entry below gives a single T cell receptor (beta chain) sequence along with its context. This record comes from a study of T cells in Graves' hyperthyroidism and ophthalmopathy. The V end was cut by 6 bases, the J end by 5 bases, with 16 bases between. The CDR3 has 13 residues. Germline values: CDR1 DFQATT, CDR2 SNEGSKA (reference sequence). Amplified regions were TCR beta CDR3 sequences from RNA transcripts. The HTBI primer set was used in a first-round RT-PCR of the TCR CDR3. Via MiXCR, TCRdb re-called the multiplex PCR reads, giving one row per CDR3 protein. The sample holds about 380,000 distinct CDR3 sequences, more than 14% seen once.

The sequence was obtained from a woman in her thirties with Graves' ophthalmopathy. The J gene is TRBJ1-1, the V gene TRBV20-1; D remains ambiguous. Sequencing was carried out using blood. In DNA form, the CDR3 reads TGCAGTGCCACAAAGCCTGAGGGAACTGAAGCTTTCTTT. This encodes CSATKPEGTEAFF.